Each of the 24 T cell receptor beta chains below was sequenced from the same sample in a study of blood T cell repertoires in COVID-19. Some clones are missing from TCRdb's copy, which holds only in-frame ones; the method was immunoSEQ multiplex PCR. The sample yields 130,000 or so clones, about 80% seen once. Material: peripheral blood. All receptors derive from a woman aged 80 or over with acute or convalescent COVID-19.

This chain joins TRBV5-1 and TRBJ2-7, with 9 bases fitting TRBD1. Looked up from germline, CDR1 is SGHRS and CDR2 is YFSETQ. Trimming removed 4 bases from V and 3 bases from J; junction bases left unmatched: 8. The CDR3 extends over 15 amino acids. In nucleotides, the CDR3 is TGCGCCAGCAGCGCCACTACAGGGGGCAACTACGAGCAGTACTTC. It translates to CASSATTGGNYEQYF.

The gene calls are TRBV4-1 and TRBJ1-2; D unclear. CDR1 MGHRA and CDR2 YSYEKL come from the germline V gene. Trimming left V 1 base short and J 3 bases short, with 12 bases between. The CDR3 has 15 amino acids. CDR3 protein: CASSQVTFFDYGYTF. CDR3 DNA: TGCGCCAGCAGCCAAGTTACATTTTTCGACTATGGCTACACCTTC.

This chain links TRBV4-1 with TRBJ2-1, with 7 bases identical to TRBD1. Germline CDR1 and CDR2: MGHRA and YSYEKL. V was pared by 3 bases and J by 4 bases, with 3 bases of the junction left unmatched. The CDR3 totals 14 residues. Here the CDR3 reads CASSQDRLYNEQFF. The CDR3 DNA follows: TGCGCCAGCAGCCAGGACAGGCTGTACAATGAGCAGTTCTTC.

This clone was found once. This rearrangement joins TRBV14 to TRBJ1-6; D gene uncertain. Trimming removed 1 base from V and 14 bases from J, with 6 bases in between. The CDR3 is made up of 11 amino acids. The V gene's germline CDR1 is SGHDN and CDR2 FVKESK. CDR3 loop: CASSQAATLHF. CDR3 bases: TGTGCCAGCAGCCAAGCCGCGACCCTCCACTTT.

The chain uses TRBV11-2 and TRBJ2-2, with a possible D match to TRBD2 (6 bases). Germline V gives CDR1 SGHAT, CDR2 FQNNGV. This CDR3 spans 13 amino acids. V lost 3 bases to trimming and J lost 6 bases, with 8 bases between them. The CDR3, as DNA: TGTGCCAGCAGCTTCGCGGGGCCCGGGGAGCTGTTTTTT. Its translation is CASSFAGPGELFF.

This chain links TRBV5-1 with TRBJ2-1; 12 nucleotides align to TRBD2. With 2 bases clipped from V and 0 bases from J, the junction kept 9 bases outside the gene matches. CDR1 is SGHRS, CDR2 YFSETQ, per germline. The CDR3 covers 19 residues. In nucleotides, the CDR3 is TGCGCCAGCAGCTTCTTACTAGCGGGGGGCCCGAGCTCCTACAATGAGCAGTTCTTC. This sequence encodes CASSFLLAGGPSSYNEQFF.

The chain employs TRBV18 and TRBJ2-6; maybe TRBD1 (6 bases). In germline, CDR1 is KGHSH, CDR2 LQKENI. This CDR3 has 17 residues. V was clipped by 3 bases and J by 2 bases, with 14 bases between them. The CDR3 here is CASSPASQGPGANVLTF. The CDR3 DNA follows: TGTGCCAGCTCACCCGCCTCACAGGGTCCTGGGGCCAACGTCCTGACTTTC.

The rearrangement joins TRBV3-1 (or the pseudogene TRBV3-2) to TRBJ1-4; 10 bases line up with TRBD1. V lost 4 bases, J lost 7 bases, and 6 bases stayed unmatched. The CDR3 runs 15 residues. CDR1 and CDR2 (germline): LGHDT, YNNKEL (reference sequence). The CDR3 here is CASSLGQGNGEKLFF. In DNA, the CDR3 is TGTGCCAGCAGCCTGGGACAGGGGAACGGTGAAAAACTGTTTTTT.

In its sample, this clone was seen a few times. This chain joins TRBV6-5 and TRBJ1-3, with 7 bases fitting TRBD1. The CDR3 has 14 amino acids. V gave up 6 bases and J gave up 4 bases; unmatched junction bases: 6. Looked up from germline, CDR1 is MNHEY and CDR2 is SVGAGI. The CDR3 region is CASSATGSGNTIYF. CDR3 nucleotide sequence: TGTGCCAGCAGCGCGACAGGGTCAGGAAACACCATATATTTT.

The J gene is TRBJ1-4, the V gene TRBV25-1; 8 nucleotides line up with TRBD1. V was clipped by 1 base and J by 8 bases; unmatched bases: 12. This CDR3 spans 17 amino acids. Germline values: CDR1 MGHDK, CDR2 SYGVNS. The DNA for the CDR3 is TGTGCCAGCAGTGAATTCGGGACAGGAGCCGGGGGGGAAAAACTGTTTTTT. Translation: CASSEFGTGAGGEKLFF.

This clone was detected only once. The chain links TRBV7-3 to TRBJ2-1; a weak D match, TRBD1 (6 bases). CDR1 is SGHTA and CDR2 is FQGTGA in the germline V gene. The CDR3 contains 12 residues. V was pared by 2 bases and J by 13 bases, with 12 bases between. CDR3 in amino acids: CASSLGADSQFF. For the CDR3, the DNA is TGTGCCAGCAGCTTAGGGGCGGACAGCCAGTTCTTC.

The chain recombines TRBV30 with TRBJ1-2; D is undetermined. This CDR3 is 12 amino acids long. V dropped 4 bases and J dropped 4 bases, with 10 bases sitting between them. Germline lookup yields CDR1 GTSNPN and CDR2 SVGIG (reference sequence). In nucleotides, the CDR3 is TGTGCCTGGAATGGCAATATCTATGGCTACACCTTC. It yields the protein CAWNGNIYGYTF.

J is TRBJ2-3 and V is TRBV25-1, with D maybe TRBD1 (6 bases). Germline V gene data show CDR1 as MGHDK and CDR2 as SYGVNS. The germline V and J ends were trimmed by 5 bases and 6 bases, with 21 bases remaining between them. The CDR3 covers 16 residues. The CDR3 coding sequence is TGTGCCAGCAGTCCTGAGGGACATGGCAATTCCGATACGCAGTATTTT. It codes for CASSPEGHGNSDTQYF.

The chain joins TRBV2 to TRBJ1-4; 7 nucleotides match TRBD1. Trimming cost V 2 bases and J 10 bases; bases outside gene matches: 10. Germline V gene data show CDR1 as SNHLY and CDR2 as FYNNEI. This CDR3 is 15 amino acids long. The CDR3 nucleotides are TGTGCCAGCAGTGAACGGGTAGGGGGCATTGGAAAACTGTTTTTT. Its translation: CASSERVGGIGKLFF.

This chain links TRBV19 with TRBJ1-1; 7 bases are shared with TRBD1. V dropped 7 bases and J dropped 1; count of bases not matched to a gene: 6. CDR1 LNHDA and CDR2 SQIVND come from the germline V gene (reference sequence). CDR3 length: 14 amino acids. The chain's CDR3 is CASTYRTGNTEAFF. The DNA of the CDR3 is TGTGCCAGTACCTATAGGACAGGGAACACTGAAGCTTTCTTT.

This chain uses TRBV13 with TRBJ1-1, with 7 bases fitting TRBD1. This CDR3 comprises 17 residues. The V segment lost 1 base and the J segment 7 bases; nucleotides outside the gene matches: 15. Germline assignment: CDR1 PRHDT and CDR2 FYEKMQ (reference sequence). Written as DNA, the CDR3 is TGTGCCAGCAGCTTAGAATTGGACCGGGACAGAAGATTTGAAGCTTTCTTT. Protein sequence: CASSLELDRDRRFEAFF.

The chain recombines TRBV5-1 with TRBJ1-1, with 10 bases that match TRBD1. Unmatched junction bases numbered 4, after V lost 4 bases and J lost 1 base. The CDR3 contains 15 residues. Germline V gene sequence: CDR1 SGHRS, CDR2 YFSETQ. The CDR3 loop is CASSLGQGGNTEAFF. CDR3 DNA sequence: TGCGCCAGCAGCCTAGGACAGGGGGGGAACACTGAAGCTTTCTTT.

V usage is TRBV5-1 and J usage is TRBJ2-1, with 7 bases identical to TRBD2. V was clipped by 4 bases and J by 7 bases; unmatched bases: 11. The CDR3 has 15 residues. In germline, CDR1 is SGHRS, CDR2 YFSETQ. CDR3 DNA: TGCGCCAGCAGCACGGGACTACAAGGGCAAAATGAGCAGTTCTTC. Translation gives CASSTGLQGQNEQFF.

The genes are TRBV6-5 and TRBJ2-2; D perhaps matches TRBD2 (6 bases). The CDR3 is made up of 13 amino acids. The V gene's germline CDR1 is MNHEY and CDR2 SVGAGI. V was pared by 5 bases and J by 6 bases, with 10 bases between. The CDR3, as DNA: TGTGCCAGCAGTACCACTAGCCCCGGGGAGCTGTTTTTT. Protein: CASSTTSPGELFF.

The chain has TRBV7-3 and TRBJ2-1; 8 bases are shared with TRBD1. The junction had 7 bases not matched to a gene; V was cut back by 2 bases and J by 7 bases. This CDR3 comprises 15 residues. CDR1 is SGHTA, CDR2 FQGTGA, per germline. The CDR3 coding sequence is TGTGCCAGCAGCTTATCAGGGGGCTTTGGGAATGAGCAGTTCTTC. The encoded protein is CASSLSGGFGNEQFF.

V usage is TRBV18 and J usage is TRBJ1-1, with 9 bases aligning to TRBD1. V shed 6 bases, J shed 3 bases, and the junction held 8 bases outside the gene matches. CDR1 and CDR2 from the germline V gene are KGHSH and LQKENI. The CDR3 is 15 amino acids. The CDR3 DNA sequence: TGTGCCAGCTCGACTCAACAGGGGGCAGACACTGAAGCTTTCTTT. This gives the protein CASSTQQGADTEAFF.

V and J are TRBV5-1 and TRBJ2-2; 10 nucleotides agree with TRBD2. This CDR3 region has 14 residues. After removal of 3 bases from V and 6 bases from J, the junction contained 2 bases not matched to a gene. Germline values: CDR1 SGHRS, CDR2 YFSETQ. The CDR3 loop reads CASSSGTSAGELFF. The CDR3 region has the DNA TGCGCCAGCAGCTCCGGGACTAGCGCCGGGGAGCTGTTTTTT.

This chain uses TRBV19 with TRBJ1-4; TRBD1 aligns across 7 bases. The CDR3 covers 14 residues. Germline lookup yields CDR1 LNHDA and CDR2 SQIVND (reference sequence). V lost 7 bases, J lost 3 bases, and 5 bases stayed unmatched. The CDR3 spells CASTGGLSNEKLFF. The DNA for the CDR3 is TGTGCCAGTACAGGGGGATTGTCTAATGAAAAACTGTTTTTT. The variable domain in full, completed from reference TRBV19 and TRBJ1-4, reads DGGITQSPKYLFRKEGQNVTLSCEQNLNHDAMYWYRQDPGQGLRLIYYSQIVNDFQKGDIAEGYSVSREKKESFPLTVTSAQKNPTAFYLCASTGGLSNEKLFFGSGTQLSVL.

The chain joins TRBV19 to TRBJ2-5, with TRBD2 as a possible D gene (7 bases). The CDR3 totals 12 residues. Per the germline V gene, CDR1 is LNHDA and CDR2 is SQIVND (reference sequence). V lost 5 bases and J 5 bases, leaving 9 bases between the germline ends. CDR3 bases: TGTGCCAGTAGTGAGGGGGGGGAGACCCAGTACTTC. Encoded protein: CASSEGGETQYF.